This T cell receptor (beta chain) came from a study of tumor-infiltrating lymphocytes in primary liver carcinoma. At the level of the study: Through surgical resection, the patients' primary liver carcinoma was treated. Measuring about 4 to 10 cm across, the tumors were staged as T1-T3 N0M0. Sample counts of productive TCRbeta reads spanned roughly 3.5 to 8 million; these counts were similar across tissue types.

A primer in the constant region served to generate TCR beta cDNA from approximately 500 ng of total RNA. Nested multiplex PCR, run for three rounds with slightly modified ARM-PCR, yielded TCR beta libraries. Researchers ran the first two PCR rounds for 9 to 10 cycles each with TRBV1-TRBV30 forward primers and a C-beta reverse primer. TCRdb independently ran MiXCR on the multiplex PCR reads; one entry per CDR3 protein. The repertoire holds approximately 330,000 distinct CDR3 sequences, with less than 75% as singletons. Blood RNA came from unsorted whole blood; germline DNA was also extracted. Surgery was preceded by the collection of four milliliters of peripheral blood. Remarks on this clonotype: The junction shows a germline mismatch at one end, possibly a read error.

The CDR3 contains 15 residues. Looked up from germline, CDR1 is MNHEY and CDR2 is SVGAGI. This clonotype was obtained from a middle-aged man with primary liver carcinoma and hepatitis B virus infection. The V and J genes are TRBV6-5 and TRBJ2-1; TRBD1 agrees at 10 bases. The material sequenced was peripheral blood. The CDR3: CASNRTGGSCNEQFF. The CDR3 DNA is TGTGCCAGCAATAGGACAGGGGGTTCCTGCAATGAGCAGTTCTTC.